A selection of T cell receptor beta chains follows, all from one sample in a study of CD8 T cells in acute hepatitis C reinfection. Clones were read by immunoSEQ multiplex PCR, and TCRdb kept only the in-frame ones, dropping some. The sample contains approximately 40,000 clones, approximately 83% of which appear only once. Sequencing used naive CD8+ T cells from PBMCs. These receptors were obtained from a woman between 18 and 30 years old who spontaneously cleared hepatitis C infection. The CDR3 runs from the conserved cysteine through the conserved F or W. D genes are given only for firm matches. For some rows the clone size is stated as once, few or many, or as a class when expanded; others skip it.

CDR3 protein,CDR3 DNA,clone size,V gene,D gene,J gene
CASSHSGRGYEQYF,TGTGCCAGCAGCCATAGCGGGAGGGGCTACGAGCAGTACTTC,-,TRBV14,TRBD2,TRBJ2-7
CASSFNKDTKF,TGTGCCAGCAGCTTTAATAAAGACACCAAATTC,-,TRBV7-9,-,TRBJ1-2
CSVEDGAYEQYF,TGCAGCGTTGAGGACGGGGCCTACGAGCAGTACTTC,-,TRBV29-1,-,TRBJ2-7
CASSQNMGNEQFF,TGTGCCAGCAGCCAGAACATGGGCAATGAGCAGTTCTTC,-,TRBV11-2,-,TRBJ2-1
CASSLEAGGPEETQYF,TGTGCCAGCAGCTTGGAAGCGGGAGGGCCAGAAGAGACCCAGTACTTC,-,TRBV13,TRBD2,TRBJ2-5
CASSQTSGRVQYF,TGTGCCAGCAGCCAAACTAGCGGGAGGGTGCAGTATTTT,-,TRBV7-9,TRBD2,TRBJ2-3
CASGGTGQGYTF,TGTGCTAGTGGGGGGACAGGACAGGGCTACACCTTC,few,TRBV12-5,TRBD1,TRBJ1-2
CASSPSAESGALGYGYTF,TGTGCCAGCAGTCCAAGTGCAGAGTCGGGGGCGCTGGGCTATGGCTACACCTTC,-,TRBV27,-,TRBJ1-2
CASSLLPPNEQFF,TGCGCCAGCAGTTTATTACCCCCAAATGAGCAGTTCTTC,-,TRBV5-1,-,TRBJ2-1
CASSPGFYEQYF,TGTGCCAGCAGCCCAGGATTCTACGAGCAGTACTTC,-,TRBV7-9,-,TRBJ2-7
CASSLVSLSGDTQYF,TGTGCCAGCAGTTTAGTTAGCTTAAGTGGGGATACGCAGTATTTT,-,TRBV27,-,TRBJ2-3
CASSEEIGTDEYSNQPQHF,TGTGCCAGCAGTGAAGAGATCGGGACAGACGAATATAGCAATCAGCCCCAGCATTTT,-,TRBV6-1,TRBD1,TRBJ1-5
CASSVGPEQFF,TGTGCCAGCAGCGTAGGCCCTGAGCAGTTCTTC,-,TRBV5-4,-,TRBJ2-1
CASSLLGRTGGYNEQFF,TGCGCCAGCAGCCTTCTCGGCCGAACAGGGGGGTACAATGAGCAGTTCTTC,-,TRBV4-1,TRBD1,TRBJ2-1
CSVSGLRETDEQYF,TGCAGCGTTTCAGGTTTGCGGGAAACTGACGAGCAGTACTTC,-,TRBV29-1,-,TRBJ2-7
CASSLRHQYEQYF,TGTGCCAGCAGCCTGAGACACCAGTACGAGCAGTACTTC,-,TRBV13,-,TRBJ2-7
CASSDDSLAGGNTGELFF,TGTGCCAGCAGCGACGACTCACTAGCGGGAGGTAACACCGGGGAGCTGTTTTTT,-,TRBV27,TRBD2,TRBJ2-2
CSVVEGHGGYTF,TGCAGCGTCGTGGAGGGGCACGGGGGCTACACCTTC,few,TRBV29-1,-,TRBJ1-2
CAWSVRRQGGGTGELFF,TGTGCCTGGAGTGTACGGAGACAGGGAGGCGGCACCGGGGAGCTGTTTTTT,-,TRBV30,-,TRBJ2-2
CASSFSAGGNYEQYF,TGTGCCAGCAGCTTTTCGGCAGGGGGGAACTACGAGCAGTACTTC,-,TRBV7-9,-,TRBJ2-7